The 29 T cell receptor beta chains below were found in one sample sequenced in a study of blood T cell repertoires in COVID-19. Profiled with immunoSEQ multiplex PCR; TCRdb holds only in-frame clones, not every one. The sample carries roughly 230,000 clones, 85% recorded once. The sample consisted of peripheral blood. The receptors derive from a man between 50 and 59 years old with COVID-19, enrolled during active disease.

V and J are TRBV11-2 and TRBJ1-2; D gene uncertain. Germline-derived CDR1 and CDR2 are SGHAT and FQNNGV. The V end was cut by 5 bases, the J end by 5 bases, with 15 bases between. The CDR3 is 14 residues long. CDR3 DNA sequence: TGTGCCAGCAGCCCCGCGGGGTCGCTATATGGCTACACCTTC. Translated, it gives CASSPAGSLYGYTF.

J is TRBJ2-5 and V is TRBV28; D perhaps matches TRBD2 (6 bases). The V end was cut by 3 bases, the J end by 7 bases, with 15 bases between. Germline V gene lookup returns CDR1 MDHEN and CDR2 SYDVKM. The CDR3 spans 14 residues. CDR3 protein: CASSFRLPGGTQYF. For the CDR3, the DNA is TGTGCCAGCAGTTTTAGGCTGCCCGGGGGGACCCAGTACTTC.

The chain recombines TRBV20-1 with TRBJ1-4; 9 bases map to TRBD1. The CDR3 has 14 amino acids. Germline V gives CDR1 DFQATT, CDR2 SNEGSKA (reference sequence). V shed 3 bases, J shed 5 bases, and the junction held 4 bases outside the gene matches. The CDR3 protein is CSASPGTGNEKLFF. For the CDR3, the DNA is TGCAGTGCTAGTCCCGGGACAGGGAATGAAAAACTGTTTTTT.

The chain uses TRBV5-1 and TRBJ2-5; possible D gene TRBD1, 6 bases. CDR3 size: 13 residues. Germline V gene sequence: CDR1 SGHRS, CDR2 YFSETQ. The V gene lost 6 bases and the J gene lost 1 base, with 10 bases spanning the gap. The CDR3 nucleotides read TGCGCCAGCAATCAGGGGTCCCAAGAGACCCAGTACTTC. Protein sequence: CASNQGSQETQYF.

This clone was seen only a few times. V is TRBV11-2 and J is TRBJ1-3; D uncertain. Germline values: CDR1 SGHAT, CDR2 FQNNGV. The CDR3 loop spans 14 amino acids. V lost 5 bases and J lost 0, with 8 bases in between. The chain's CDR3 is CASSKGGSGNTIYF. The CDR3, as DNA: TGTGCCAGCAGCAAGGGAGGCTCTGGAAACACCATATATTTT.

This sequence joins TRBV18 and TRBJ1-2, with D possibly being TRBD1 (6 bases). The V gene lost 0 bases and the J gene lost 4 bases, with 9 bases spanning the gap. Germline CDR1 reads KGHSH; CDR2 reads LQKENI. The CDR3 extends over 14 amino acids. DNA for the CDR3: TGTGCCAGCTCACCACCGACAGGAGTCTATGGCTACACCTTC. As protein: CASSPPTGVYGYTF.

The chain has TRBV24-1 and TRBJ2-5; D is perhaps TRBD2 (5 bases). Trimming left V 4 bases short and J 5 bases short, with 16 bases between. The CDR3 covers 15 residues. CDR1 and CDR2 from the germline V gene are KGHDR and SFDVKD. In nucleotides, the CDR3 is TGTGCCACCAGTGACAACGGACTGTTCGGGGAGACCCAGTACTTC. Amino acids: CATSDNGLFGETQYF.

This rearrangement joins TRBV5-1 to TRBJ2-7, with a possible D match to TRBD1 (6 bases). The V gene lost 7 bases and the J gene lost 4 bases, with 18 bases spanning the gap. CDR1 and CDR2 from the germline V gene are SGHRS and YFSETQ. The CDR3 totals 14 residues. This CDR3 reads CASRTPGQQYEQYF. As DNA, the CDR3 is TGCGCCAGCCGAACCCCGGGACAACAATACGAGCAGTACTTC. The full variable domain, completed using reference TRBV5-1 and TRBJ2-7, is KAGVTQTPRYLIKTRGQQVTLSCSPISGHRSVSWYQQTPGQGLQFLFEYFSETQRNKGNFPGRFSGRQFSNSRSEMNVSTLELGDSALYLCASRTPGQQYEQYFGPGTRLTVT.

The chain has TRBV10-3 and TRBJ1-6; 9 nucleotides align to TRBD1. The CDR3 sequence is 15 residues long. With 2 bases clipped from V and 9 bases from J, the junction kept 5 bases outside the gene matches. Germline V gene sequence: CDR1 ENHRY, CDR2 SYGVKD. CDR3 loop: CAISEGTGSVSPLHF. In DNA, the CDR3 is TGTGCCATCAGTGAGGGGACAGGGAGCGTTTCACCCCTCCACTTT.

V gene TRBV6-5 combines with J gene TRBJ1-2; TRBD1 is a possible D gene (5 bases). Trimming shortened V by 5 bases and J by 7 bases, and 14 bases separated the two germline ends. CDR1 is MNHEY, CDR2 SVGAGI, per germline. This CDR3 is 13 amino acids long. The CDR3 here is CASSTGGLSGYTF. CDR3 DNA: TGTGCCAGCAGTACCGGGGGTCTGTCTGGCTACACCTTC.

This sequence joins TRBV2 and TRBJ1-2; D perhaps matches TRBD1 (6 bases). The V end was cut by 5 bases, the J end by 3 bases, with 19 bases between. The CDR3 is 16 amino acids. Germline CDR1 is SNHLY and CDR2 is FYNNEI. The CDR3 bases are TGTGCCAGCAGTCTTAAAAGAACAGGGTCTGACTATGGCTACACCTTC. It encodes CASSLKRTGSDYGYTF.

The gene calls are TRBV11-2 and TRBJ2-4; TRBD1 agrees at 7 bases. CDR3 length equals 14 residues. Germline V gene sequence: CDR1 SGHAT, CDR2 FQNNGV. After removal of 5 bases from V and 5 bases from J, the junction contained 6 bases not matched to a gene. For the CDR3, the DNA is TGTGCCAGCAGCCAACAGGGACAGCAAAACATTCAGTACTTC. It specifies CASSQQGQQNIQYF.

This clone appeared a few times. The chain has TRBV10-2 and TRBJ1-2; TRBD1 aligns across 7 bases. The CDR3 contains 15 residues. Germline trimming cut 0 bases from V and 4 bases from J; bases unmatched to any gene: 5. CDR1 and CDR2 (germline): WSHSY, SAAADI. Here the CDR3 reads CASSESKGQPYGYTF. CDR3 nucleotide sequence: TGCGCCAGCAGTGAGTCGAAGGGACAGCCCTATGGCTACACCTTC.

DNA of the CDR3: TGTGCCAGCAGCGCCCGGGAGGGCCCCTATAGCAATCAGCCCCAGCATTTT. This gives the protein CASSAREGPYSNQPQHF. The chain is built from TRBV7-3 and TRBJ1-5, with D unresolved. This CDR3 has 17 residues. The V end was cut by 5 bases, the J end by 0 bases, with 17 bases between. The germline V gene has CDR1 SGHTA and CDR2 FQGTGA.

V gene TRBV10-1 combines with J gene TRBJ1-6; 8 bases fit TRBD1. V lost 2 bases, J lost 9 bases, and 9 bases stayed unmatched. CDR3 length equals 16 residues. Germline CDR1 reads WNHNN; CDR2 reads SYGVQD (reference sequence). In DNA, the CDR3 is TGCGCCAGCAGTGAGGGGACAGGCGCCTCGCTTTCACCCCTCCACTTT. Translating gives CASSEGTGASLSPLHF.

V and J are TRBV5-1 and TRBJ2-3; 8 bases align to TRBD2. The CDR3 loop spans 14 amino acids. V lost 5 bases, J lost 4 bases, and 6 bases stayed unmatched. Germline V lookup: CDR1 SGHRS, CDR2 YFSETQ. CDR3 sequence: CASSPGGPADTQYF. CDR3 coding DNA: TGCGCCAGCAGTCCGGGGGGGCCCGCAGATACGCAGTATTTT.

The chain links TRBV7-2 to TRBJ1-2, with D perhaps TRBD1 (5 bases). The CDR3 is 15 residues long. Germline CDR1 is SGHTA and CDR2 is FQGNSA. V gave up 3 bases and J gave up 4 bases, with 15 bases separating them. The CDR3 spells CASSFDFGAAYGYTF. The CDR3 nucleotides are TGTGCCAGCAGCTTTGATTTTGGGGCAGCCTATGGCTACACCTTC.

This rearrangement joins TRBV7-9 to TRBJ1-1; TRBD1 is a possible D gene (5 bases). The CDR3 length is 12 residues. Germline loops: CDR1 SEHNR, CDR2 FQNEAQ (reference sequence). The V and J ends lost 8 bases and 5 bases respectively, with 12 bases between them. Here the CDR3 DNA reads TGTGCCAGCGGGCAGGGATGGACTGAAGCTTTCTTT. Its translation is CASGQGWTEAFF.

Turning to this clone: A junction boundary mismatches the germline segment, possibly from a read error. The gene calls are TRBV7-7 and TRBJ2-3; TRBD1 is a possible D gene (5 bases). The CDR3 is 16 amino acids. CDR1 and CDR2 (germline): SSHAT, FNYEAQ (reference sequence). This chain's CDR3 is CASSLRGPPTPDTQYF. DNA for the CDR3: TGTGCTAGCAGCTTAAGGGGCCCTCCTACCCCAGATACGCAGTATTTT.

This clone was seen a few times. The V call is TRBV6-1, the J call TRBJ1-1; D perhaps matches TRBD1 (6 bases). The CDR3 length is 16 residues. Germline V lookup: CDR1 MNHNS, CDR2 SASEGT. Trimming removed 1 base from V and 0 bases from J, with 12 bases in between. The CDR3, as DNA: TGTGCCAGCAGTGAAGTGCCGGGGGGCATGAACACTGAAGCTTTCTTT. This gives the protein CASSEVPGGMNTEAFF.

V gene TRBV6-2 or TRBV6-3 combines with J gene TRBJ1-4; no firm D call. Trimming took 4 bases from V and 5 from J, leaving 11 bases between them. The CDR3 loop spans 14 amino acids. Germline loops: CDR1 MNHEY, CDR2 SVGEGT. CDR3 in amino acids: CASSFGRRNEKLFF. The DNA of the CDR3 is TGTGCCAGCAGTTTCGGCCGGAGGAATGAAAAACTGTTTTTT.

The CDR3 protein is CASSPRLAGGFKETQYF. The CDR3 DNA reads as TGTGCCAGCAGCCCCCGACTAGCGGGGGGGTTTAAAGAGACCCAGTACTTC. J is TRBJ2-5 and V is TRBV9, with 14 bases lining up with TRBD2. Germline trimming cut 4 bases from V and 3 bases from J; bases unmatched to any gene: 8. Germline CDR1 and CDR2: SGDLS and YYNGEE. CDR3 length: 17 amino acids. Combining the CDR3 with reference TRBV9 and TRBJ2-5 gives the whole variable domain DSGVTQTPKHLITATGQRVTLRCSPRSGDLSVYWYQQSLDQGLQFLIQYYNGEERAKGNILERFSAQQFPDLHSELNLSSLELGDSALYFCASSPRLAGGFKETQYFGPGTRLLVL.

The rearrangement uses TRBV9 and TRBJ2-3; 10 bases are a match to TRBD2. CDR1 is SGDLS, CDR2 YYNGEE, per germline. V was pared by 1 base and J by 3 bases, with 2 bases of the junction left unmatched. CDR3 length: 15 amino acids. This chain's CDR3 is CASSVLAGATDTQYF. In DNA form, the CDR3 reads TGTGCCAGCAGCGTACTAGCGGGGGCGACAGATACGCAGTATTTT.

The chain couples TRBV6-5 to TRBJ2-7, with 7 bases lining up with TRBD1. The germline V gene has CDR1 MNHEY and CDR2 SVGAGI. The CDR3 runs 15 residues. V shed 6 bases and J 2 bases; nucleotides not matched to a gene: 10. The CDR3 region has the DNA TGTGCCAGCAGCAAAGACAGGGCTCCCGCCTACGAGCAGTACTTC. This sequence encodes CASSKDRAPAYEQYF.

The chain links TRBV2 to TRBJ1-2, with unresolved D. CDR1 and CDR2 (germline): SNHLY, FYNNEI. This CDR3 contains 12 residues. V lost 8 bases and J 7 bases, leaving 14 bases between the germline ends. The CDR3 region has the DNA TGTGCCAGCGGCTACAGAGAGGGTGGCTACACCTTC. It specifies CASGYREGGYTF.

The genes are TRBV29-1 and TRBJ2-5; possible D gene TRBD2, 7 bases. The V and J ends lost 3 bases and 5 bases respectively, with 16 bases between them. Germline CDR1 SQVTM, CDR2 ANQGSEA. The CDR3 has 14 residues. CDR3: CSVDGGGLWETQYF. CDR3 nucleotides: TGCAGCGTTGATGGCGGGGGCCTATGGGAGACCCAGTACTTC.

This clone was picked up one time. CDR3 loop: CASSRDSLEYRTDTQYF. The CDR3 DNA reads as TGTGCCAGCAGTCGAGACAGTTTGGAGTATAGGACAGATACGCAGTATTTT. The chain couples TRBV6-6 to TRBJ2-3; D is possibly TRBD1 (5 bases). The CDR3 totals 17 residues. Germline lookup yields CDR1 MNHNY and CDR2 SVGAGI (reference sequence). Trimming removed 5 bases from V and 3 bases from J, with 21 bases in between.

The table lists this clone with a few counts. The V gene is TRBV11-2, the J gene TRBJ2-1; D might be TRBD2 (6 bases). CDR3 length: 16 amino acids. V gave up 5 bases and J gave up 0 bases, with 14 bases separating them. CDR1 and CDR2 (germline): SGHAT, FQNNGV. The CDR3 region is CASSALGTVSYNEQFF. The DNA for the CDR3 is TGTGCCAGCAGCGCCCTCGGGACTGTCTCCTACAATGAGCAGTTCTTC.

J is TRBJ2-7 and V is TRBV10-3, with 7 bases lining up with TRBD1. The CDR3 spans 13 residues. Germline CDR1 reads ENHRY; CDR2 reads SYGVKD. J was trimmed by 5 bases and V by 4 bases; bases with no gene match: 5. The CDR3 DNA reads TGTGCCATCAGTGGCCCGACAGGGAACGAGCAGTACTTC. This codes for CAISGPTGNEQYF.